The rows below give T cell receptor beta chains drawn from one sample of a study of human thymus T cells. Profiling relied on immunoSEQ multiplex PCR, and the TCRdb table lists in-frame clones only, not all of them. The table has about 78,000 clones, around 96% seen once. The sequencing sample was made of thymus tissue. The receptors stem from a boy under two years old with a congenital heart defect but otherwise immunologically healthy. Each CDR3 is given with its conserved first and last residue. The D gene is left open where the match is weak.

>TRBJ1-2|NA|TRBV11-2
CASSLDYRDGYTF
TGTGCCAGCAGCTTAGATTACAGGGATGGCTACACCTTC
>TRBJ2-5|NA|TRBV11-2
CASSPRRAVEEETQYF
TGTGCCAGCAGCCCTCGGAGGGCGGTAGAGGAAGAGACCCAGTACTTC
>TRBJ2-4|NA|TRBV14
CASSQVSRGSKNIQYF
TGTGCCAGCAGCCAAGTATCAAGGGGTTCCAAAAACATTCAGTACTTC
>TRBJ1-5|NA|TRBV23-1
CASSQVSTDNQPQHF
TGCGCCAGCAGTCAAGTCTCAACGGACAATCAGCCCCAGCATTTT
>TRBJ2-5|NA|TRBV20-1
CSAPRGTQYF
TGCAGTGCCCCCCGAGGGACCCAGTACTTC
>TRBJ2-1|NA|TRBV11-2
CASSPGHPSYNEQFF
TGTGCCAGCAGCCCCGGACACCCCTCCTACAATGAGCAGTTCTTC
>TRBJ1-2|NA|TRBV28
CATQFITAVSGYTF
TGTGCCACCCAGTTTATCACAGCGGTTAGTGGCTACACCTTC
>TRBJ2-7|TRBD2|TRBV11-1
CASSLGDIVGTSNEQYF
TGTGCCAGCAGCTTAGGTGACATTGTCGGGACTAGCAACGAGCAGTACTTC
>TRBJ2-3|TRBD1|TRBV5-1
CASAILQGLDTQYF
TGCGCCAGCGCCATCCTACAGGGGTTAGATACGCAGTATTTT
>TRBJ2-5|NA|TRBV7-7
CASSVRAGIRQSQETQYF
TGTGCCAGCAGCGTACGGGCAGGGATTCGGCAAAGCCAAGAGACCCAGTACTTC
>TRBJ1-2|TRBD1|TRBV30
CAWNRVGDRDSISYGYTF
TGTGCCTGGAATCGCGTAGGGGACCGGGACAGTATTTCCTATGGCTACACCTTC
>TRBJ1-3|NA|TRBV6-1
CASSEGDPPGNTIYF
TGTGCCAGCAGTGAAGGGGACCCCCCTGGAAACACCATATATTTT
>TRBJ2-4|TRBD1|TRBV19
CASSDRGKGMRDIQYF
TGTGCCAGTAGTGACAGGGGAAAGGGTATGAGGGACATTCAGTACTTC
>TRBJ2-3|NA|TRBV5-1
CASSSPVRGESQIREYF
TGCGCCAGCAGCTCACCGGTTAGGGGGGAATCACAGATACGGGAGTATTTT
>TRBJ2-1|TRBD2|TRBV18
CASSPRSGLAGLGEQFF
TGTGCCAGCTCACCACGATCTGGACTAGCGGGATTAGGTGAGCAGTTCTTC
>TRBJ2-7|NA|TRBV4-2
CASSQETNEVRGHTYEQYF
TGTGCCAGCAGCCAAGAAACCAATGAGGTACGGGGGCATACCTACGAGCAGTACTTC
>TRBJ1-5|NA|TRBV10-3
CAISENRANQPQHF
TGTGCCATCAGTGAGAACAGGGCCAACCAGCCCCAGCATTTT